Below, 18 T cell receptor beta chains from the same sample are listed, as sequenced in a study of CD8 T cells in Susac syndrome. RNA in amounts of about 0.5 to 1 ug was reverse transcribed with random hexamers. TCRdb redid the calling of the immunoSEQ multiplex PCR reads with MiXCR, one entry per CDR3 protein. The table includes 300,000 or so distinct CDR3 sequences, under 95% detected once. The sequenced sample consisted of CD4+ T cells from PBMCs. All receptors come from a human donor with multiple sclerosis.

The sample holds one count of this clonotype. The chain couples TRBV10-3 to TRBJ2-1; D is unresolved. The CDR3 is 13 amino acids. Per germline, CDR1 ENHRY and CDR2 SYGVKD. The V end was cut by 10 bases, the J end by 7 bases, with 17 bases between. CDR3 bases: TGTGCCACCTCGACCCCCTCGACGAATGAGCAGTTCTTC. Protein sequence: CATSTPSTNEQFF.

The rearrangement uses TRBV7-8 and TRBJ2-3; TRBD2 matches 8 bases. Trimming took 1 base from V and 4 from J; bases not matched to a gene: 7. There are 16 residues in the CDR3. Per the germline V gene, CDR1 is SGHVS and CDR2 is FQNEAQ. CDR3 sequence reads: CASSLGTSRGPDTQYF. CDR3 in DNA: TGTGCCAGCAGCTTAGGGACTAGCCGGGGCCCAGATACGCAGTATTTT.

This clonotype was found once. The rearrangement links TRBV4-1 to TRBJ2-4; the D gene could be TRBD1 or TRBD2 (6 bases each). Germline V gene sequence: CDR1 MGHRA, CDR2 YSYEKL. The CDR3 totals 19 residues. The V end was cut by 4 bases, the J end by 0 bases, with 22 bases between. The CDR3: CASSPHNGGGDVAKNIQYF. The CDR3 coding sequence is TGCGCCAGCAGCCCACACAACGGGGGCGGGGATGTAGCCAAAAACATTCAGTACTTC.

The V gene is TRBV19, the J gene TRBJ1-1; D is unclear. CDR1 LNHDA and CDR2 SQIVND come from the germline V gene (reference sequence). The CDR3 contains 13 residues. V dropped 5 bases and J dropped 4 bases, with 11 bases sitting between them. CDR3 DNA sequence: TGTGCCAGTAGTCGTATTTTGAGCACTGAAGCTTTCTTT. Translated: CASSRILSTEAFF.

This sequence joins TRBV18 and TRBJ2-1; D is unclear. There are 15 residues in the CDR3. V lost 0 bases to trimming and J lost 5 bases, with 11 bases between them. CDR1 and CDR2 from the germline V gene are KGHSH and LQKENI. DNA for the CDR3: TGTGCCAGCTCACCACCGGCTAAGGGCAACAATGAGCAGTTCTTC. It encodes CASSPPAKGNNEQFF. The variable domain in full, with the rest retrieved from reference TRBV18 and TRBJ2-1, is NAGVMQNPRHLVRRRGQEARLRCSPMKGHSHVYWYRQLPEEGLKFMVYLQKENIIDESGMPKERFSAEFPKEGPSILRIQQVVRGDSAAYFCASSPPAKGNNEQFFGPGTRLTVL.

CDR3 coding DNA: TGTGCCAGCAGTTTGAACAGTCTTTACACTGAAGCTTTCTTT. It codes for CASSLNSLYTEAFF. The chain recombines TRBV28 with TRBJ1-1; D not resolved. This CDR3 is 14 amino acids long. Germline loops: CDR1 MDHEN, CDR2 SYDVKM. Trimming left V 3 bases short and J 3 bases short, with 11 bases between. The variable domain in full, with the rest retrieved from reference TRBV28 and TRBJ1-1, is DVKVTQSSRYLVKRTGEKVFLECVQDMDHENMFWYRQDPGLGLRLIYFSYDVKMKEKGDIPEGYSVSREKKERFSLILESASTNQTSMYLCASSLNSLYTEAFFGQGTRLTVV.

V is TRBV7-8 and J is TRBJ2-5; 10 nucleotides agree with TRBD2. CDR1 and CDR2 (germline): SGHVS, FQNEAQ. The CDR3 contains 15 residues. Trimming removed 5 bases from V and 5 bases from J; junction bases left unmatched: 8. The CDR3 DNA follows: TGTGCCAGCAGCAGCAGCGGGGGGGCGGGGGAGACCCAGTACTTC. The encoded protein is CASSSSGGAGETQYF.

CDR3 coding DNA: TGTGCCAGCAGCGCGGCGGGGACTAGCGGGGGGTTTGCTGAAGAGCAGTACTTC. Amino acid sequence: CASSAAGTSGGFAEEQYF. The V and J genes are TRBV5-6 and TRBJ2-7; TRBD2 matches 15 bases. The V segment lost 4 bases and the J segment 7 bases; nucleotides outside the gene matches: 15. The germline V gene has CDR1 SGHDT and CDR2 YYEEEE. The CDR3 extends over 18 amino acids.

The chain carries TRBV6-5 and TRBJ1-1; D gene uncertain. V lost 6 bases to trimming and J lost 4 bases, with 18 bases between them. This CDR3 has 15 residues. Germline CDR1 MNHEY, CDR2 SVGAGI. The DNA of the CDR3 is TGTGCCAGCAGGTCCGACGGCCGGGTTAGCACTGAAGCTTTCTTT. Its translation is CASRSDGRVSTEAFF.

The V and J genes are TRBV4-1 and TRBJ2-2; TRBD2 matches 7 bases. CDR1 and CDR2 (germline): MGHRA, YSYEKL. With V trimmed by 1 base and J by 5 bases, 16 bases remained unmatched. The CDR3 extends over 19 amino acids. DNA of the CDR3: TGCGCCAGCAGCCAAGTAACTTCGCGGGAGAGGCGCGGTACCGGGGAGCTGTTTTTT. Residues: CASSQVTSRERRGTGELFF.

CDR3 sequence (DNA): TGTGCCTGGAGTGTAGGTGACCACGGGGAGCTGTTTTTT. Residues: CAWSVGDHGELFF. The rearrangement joins TRBV30 to TRBJ2-2; no definite D call. The CDR3 has 13 amino acids. The V gene lost 0 bases and the J gene lost 7 bases, with 9 bases spanning the gap. CDR1 and CDR2 from the germline V gene are GTSNPN and SVGIG (reference sequence).

The chain is built from TRBV20-1 and TRBJ1-1, with D hard to call. The V gene's germline CDR1 is DFQATT and CDR2 SNEGSKA (reference sequence). The CDR3 consists of 16 residues. Trimming left V 0 bases short and J 4 bases short, with 18 bases between. The CDR3 reads CSARDAGRSWGTEAFF. For the CDR3, the DNA is TGCAGTGCTAGAGACGCCGGGAGGAGCTGGGGCACTGAAGCTTTCTTT.

The genes are TRBV24-1 and TRBJ2-2, with TRBD1 identical over 9 bases. The V segment lost 1 base and the J segment 3 bases; nucleotides outside the gene matches: 2. Per the germline V gene, CDR1 is KGHDR and CDR2 is SFDVKD. The CDR3 sequence is 16 residues long. The CDR3 nucleotides read TGTGCCACCAGTGATTTCGGGACAGGGCACACCGGGGAGCTGTTTTTT. Its translation is CATSDFGTGHTGELFF.

This chain joins TRBV6-2 or TRBV6-3 and TRBJ2-7, with D perhaps matching TRBD2 (6 bases). CDR3 length equals 13 residues. Germline assignment: CDR1 MNHEY and CDR2 SVGEGT. Trimming took 2 bases from V and 5 from J, leaving 10 bases between them. DNA of the CDR3: TGTGCCAGCAGTTACGGGACTCCAAACGAGCAGTACTTC. Its protein is CASSYGTPNEQYF.

The chain employs TRBV11-2 and TRBJ2-7; D gene uncertain. Germline CDR1 and CDR2: SGHAT and FQNNGV. The ends were cut back, 4 bases at V and 2 bases at J, with 9 bases in the middle. The CDR3 loop spans 13 amino acids. The CDR3 nucleotides read TGTGCCAGCAGCTCTCACGAAACCTACGAGCAGTACTTC. It yields the protein CASSSHETYEQYF.

The chain employs TRBV28 and TRBJ2-3; 10 bases are a match to TRBD1. Germline lookup yields CDR1 MDHEN and CDR2 SYDVKM. V dropped 6 bases and J dropped 6; count of bases not matched to a gene: 6. CDR3 length: 14 residues. The CDR3 nucleotides read TGTGCCAGCAGGCCGGGACAGGGGTGGGATACGCAGTATTTT. Protein: CASRPGQGWDTQYF. The whole variable domain, remainder taken from reference TRBV28 and TRBJ2-3, is DVKVTQSSRYLVKRTGEKVFLECVQDMDHENMFWYRQDPGLGLRLIYFSYDVKMKEKGDIPEGYSVSREKKERFSLILESASTNQTSMYLCASRPGQGWDTQYFGPGTRLTVL.

The chain couples TRBV12-3 or TRBV12-4 to TRBJ2-1; no reliable D call. V lost 1 base, J lost 0 bases, and 10 bases lay in between. The CDR3 spans 16 residues. The CDR3 region is CASSLGGASSYNEQFF. For the CDR3, the DNA is TGTGCCAGCAGTTTAGGAGGCGCCAGCTCCTACAATGAGCAGTTCTTC.

The chain employs TRBV6-2 or TRBV6-3 and TRBJ1-1; 9 nucleotides align to TRBD1. The CDR3 loop spans 15 amino acids. Unmatched junction bases numbered 5, after V lost 6 bases and J lost 0 bases. Germline V gene lookup returns CDR1 MNHEY and CDR2 SVGEGT. The CDR3 bases are TGTGCCAGCAGACGACAGGGGGGATTGAACACTGAAGCTTTCTTT. As protein: CASRRQGGLNTEAFF.